These 32 T cell receptor beta chains were all obtained from the same sample, sequenced in a study of cytomegalovirus exposure and HLA in healthy donors. The PCR ran on 60 Vbeta and 13 Jbeta primers. TCRdb's table, derived via immunoSEQ multiplex PCR, lists solely in-frame clones and lacks some. Its table lists 31,000 or so clones. The sample comprised PBMCs. Receptors were obtained from a female donor in good health and CMV-seronegative.

The chain recombines TRBV19 with TRBJ2-1, with unresolved D. The germline V gene encodes CDR1 LNHDA and CDR2 SQIVND (reference sequence). The CDR3 is 14 residues long. Trimming pared 7 bases from V and 4 bases from J, leaving 14 bases between. CDR3 protein: CASNDLEIYNEQFF. As DNA, the CDR3 is TGTGCCAGTAACGATCTAGAAATTTACAATGAGCAGTTCTTC.

V gene TRBV29-1 combines with J gene TRBJ2-1; 7 bases map to TRBD1. From germline, CDR1 is SQVTM and CDR2 ANQGSEA. The trim removed 7 bases at V and 5 bases at J, leaving 2 bases unmatched. The CDR3 totals 11 residues. Here the CDR3 reads CSAGGHNEQFF. In DNA form, the CDR3 reads TGCAGCGCAGGGGGTCACAATGAGCAGTTCTTC.

In the case of this clone: One end of the junction fails to match germline, which may point to a read error. The sample has other DNA sequences that encode this CDR3 too. V is TRBV5-1 and J is TRBJ1-6, with 10 bases that match TRBD1. This CDR3 spans 15 amino acids. Germline V gene data show CDR1 as SGHRS and CDR2 as YFSETQ. The CDR3 here is CASSLGTGGNSPLHF. The CDR3 coding sequence is TGCGCCAGCAGCTTGGGGACAGGGGGAAATTCGCCCCTCCACTTT.

V usage is TRBV7-2 and J usage is TRBJ2-7; 8 bases fit TRBD2. The CDR3 contains 14 residues. CDR1 and CDR2 (germline): SGHTA, FQGNSA. After removal of 5 bases from V and 5 bases from J, the junction contained 8 bases not matched to a gene. In DNA, the CDR3 is TGTGCCAGCAGCACTACCGGGGGGGCCCACGAGCAGTACTTC. This encodes CASSTTGGAHEQYF.

The genes are TRBV7-6 and TRBJ2-5; TRBD1 matches 7 bases. The CDR3 loop spans 15 amino acids. The germline gives CDR1 SGHVS, CDR2 FNYEAQ. V shed 7 bases and J 4 bases; nucleotides not matched to a gene: 12. The CDR3 bases are TGTGCCAGCACTCCCATAAGGGGGCCCTCAGAGACCCAGTACTTC. This codes for CASTPIRGPSETQYF.

The chain has TRBV21-1 and TRBJ2-7; the DNA was not compared with TRBD1, the D call given in the table. TRBV21-1 is labeled a pseudogene. This CDR3 has 15 amino acids. The CDR3: CASSSLGGGGYEQYF. The CDR3 nucleotides are TGTGCCAGCAGCAGTCTAGGTGGGGGCGGCTACGAGCAGTACTTC.

A word on this clone: One junction end does not reproduce the germline sequence, and a read error may be involved. For the CDR3, the DNA is TGTGCCAGCAGCTTATCGGCAGGACAGAAACTTTTT. Translated: CASSLSAGQKLF. The chain links TRBV7-9 to TRBJ1-4; D possibly corresponds to TRBD1 (6 bases). This CDR3 has 12 amino acids. CDR1 SEHNR and CDR2 FQNEAQ come from the germline V gene (reference sequence).

The chain employs TRBV9 and TRBJ2-7, with 8 nucleotides matching TRBD2. CDR1 SGDLS and CDR2 YYNGEE come from the germline V gene. This CDR3 comprises 15 residues. The V segment lost 0 bases and the J segment 3 bases; nucleotides outside the gene matches: 5. The CDR3 nucleotides read TGTGCCAGCAGCGTAGCCAGCGGGGGCGTCTACGAGCAGTACTTC. It yields the protein CASSVASGGVYEQYF.

This chain links TRBV28 with TRBJ1-1, with D unresolved. The CDR3 consists of 14 residues. V was shortened by 5 bases and J by 2 bases, with 12 bases between the two germline ends. Germline V gene lookup returns CDR1 MDHEN and CDR2 SYDVKM. The CDR3 loop reads CASSPWVGNTEAFF. The CDR3 nucleotides read TGTGCCAGCAGTCCTTGGGTGGGCAACACTGAAGCTTTCTTT.

The chain employs TRBV27 and TRBJ1-5; D unclear. Germline CDR1 and CDR2: MNHEY and SMNVEV (reference sequence). This CDR3 is built from 14 residues. The V end lost 5 bases, the J end lost 5 bases, and 13 bases lay between the germline ends. CDR3 in amino acids: CASSLNRVDQPQHF. The CDR3 DNA sequence: TGTGCCAGCAGTCTCAATAGAGTAGATCAGCCCCAGCATTTT.

The rearrangement joins TRBV5-6 to TRBJ2-3; the D gene is possibly TRBD1 (5 bases). This CDR3 spans 14 amino acids. Between the trimmed V and J ends, which lost 0 bases and 6 bases, there was a span of 11 bases. CDR1 and CDR2 (germline): SGHDT, YYEEEE. CDR3 sequence reads: CASSLGAGFDTQYF. The CDR3 region has the DNA TGTGCCAGCAGCTTGGGGGCAGGGTTTGATACGCAGTATTTT.

The rearrangement joins TRBV18 to TRBJ1-4; D is possibly TRBD1 (6 bases). This CDR3 has 14 residues. Looked up from germline, CDR1 is KGHSH and CDR2 is LQKENI. Between the trimmed V and J ends, which lost 4 bases and 7 bases, there was a span of 13 bases. The CDR3 DNA reads as TGTGCCAGCTCACTACAGGGTTTCGGTGAAAAACTGTTTTTT. Its translation is CASSLQGFGEKLFF. Combining the CDR3 with reference TRBV18 and TRBJ1-4 gives the whole variable domain NAGVMQNPRHLVRRRGQEARLRCSPMKGHSHVYWYRQLPEEGLKFMVYLQKENIIDESGMPKERFSAEFPKEGPSILRIQQVVRGDSAAYFCASSLQGFGEKLFFGSGTQLSVL.

The chain uses TRBV18 and TRBJ2-3, with TRBD2 identical over 7 bases. The CDR3 covers 16 residues. Per germline, CDR1 KGHSH and CDR2 LQKENI. The V and J ends lost 2 bases and 1 base, in that order; junction bases with no gene match: 6. The CDR3 bases are TGTGCCAGCTCACCAGGGGGGGGGTTCGGCACAGATACGCAGTATTTT. Protein product: CASSPGGGFGTDTQYF.

This clone registers medium-sized by frequency. The chain has TRBV19 and TRBJ1-4, with D unclear. Germline V gene lookup returns CDR1 LNHDA and CDR2 SQIVND (reference sequence). This CDR3 spans 11 amino acids. Trimming removed 2 bases at V and 10 bases at J, with 5 bases between. The DNA for the CDR3 is TGTGCCAGTAGTATACCGCGAAAACTGTTTTTT. Amino acids: CASSIPRKLFF.

The J gene is TRBJ2-7, the V gene TRBV4-2; TRBD1 agrees at 8 bases. Germline V gives CDR1 LGHNA, CDR2 YNFKEQ. V was clipped by 0 bases and J by 5 bases; unmatched bases: 9. The CDR3 is 16 residues long. CDR3: CASSQDKRQGFNEQYF. Here the CDR3 DNA reads TGTGCCAGCAGCCAAGACAAAAGACAGGGGTTCAACGAGCAGTACTTC.

The chain is built from TRBV9 and TRBJ2-7, with D possibly matching TRBD1 (5 bases). Germline V gene sequence: CDR1 SGDLS, CDR2 YYNGEE. This CDR3 is 16 amino acids long. V was pared by 0 bases and J by 2 bases, with 15 bases between. As DNA, the CDR3 is TGTGCCAGCAGCGTAGACGAAGGGGTGGGTACCTACGAGCAGTACTTC. It translates to CASSVDEGVGTYEQYF.

The chain couples TRBV5-8 to TRBJ2-7, with TRBD1 matching 9 bases. Trimming cost V 2 bases and J 2 bases; bases outside gene matches: 5. The CDR3 consists of 15 residues. Per germline, CDR1 SGHTS and CDR2 YDEGEE. CDR3 in amino acids: CASSFADRGAYEQYF. CDR3 nucleotide sequence: TGTGCCAGCAGCTTCGCGGACAGGGGAGCCTACGAGCAGTACTTC.

This chain connects TRBV19 to TRBJ2-2; possible D gene TRBD1, 5 bases. Trimming removed 2 bases at V and 5 bases at J, with 12 bases between. Germline CDR1 and CDR2: LNHDA and SQIVND (reference sequence). CDR3 length: 15 residues. DNA for the CDR3: TGTGCCAGTAGTATAAACAGGCGTGTTACCGGGGAGCTGTTTTTT. This sequence encodes CASSINRRVTGELFF. The whole variable domain, remainder taken from reference TRBV19 and TRBJ2-2, is DGGITQSPKYLFRKEGQNVTLSCEQNLNHDAMYWYRQDPGQGLRLIYYSQIVNDFQKGDIAEGYSVSREKKESFPLTVTSAQKNPTAFYLCASSINRRVTGELFFGEGSRLTVL.

The chain has TRBV19 and TRBJ2-5; D possibly corresponds to TRBD2 (5 bases). V was pared by 10 bases and J by 4 bases, with 13 bases between. The CDR3 runs 12 residues. Germline-derived CDR1 and CDR2 are LNHDA and SQIVND (reference sequence). The CDR3 loop reads CATTRGRETQYF. The CDR3 nucleotides are TGTGCCACCACCCGGGGTAGAGAGACCCAGTACTTC.

The chain couples TRBV4-1 to TRBJ2-7; 7 bases are a match to TRBD1. V shed 0 bases and J 0 bases; nucleotides not matched to a gene: 11. The CDR3 contains 18 residues. Germline V CDR1 and CDR2: MGHRA, YSYEKL. DNA for the CDR3: TGCGCCAGCAGCCAAGATCGCGGGCAGGGACAGAGCTCCTACGAGCAGTACTTC. As protein: CASSQDRGQGQSSYEQYF.

The genes are TRBV18 and TRBJ1-5; 9 bases line up with TRBD1. Trimming took 6 bases from V and 8 from J; bases not matched to a gene: 5. The CDR3 contains 13 residues. The germline gives CDR1 KGHSH, CDR2 LQKENI. Here the CDR3 DNA reads TGTGCCAGCTCCCCGGACAGGGGTGAGCCCCAGCATTTT. Translation gives CASSPDRGEPQHF.

This chain connects TRBV29-1 to TRBJ1-1, with a tentative D call TRBD1 (5 bases). Per the germline V gene, CDR1 is SQVTM and CDR2 is ANQGSEA. V shed 5 bases and J shed 2 bases, with 9 bases lying between them. The CDR3 loop spans 12 amino acids. The CDR3 loop is CSVYRSNTEAFF. CDR3 bases: TGCAGCGTTTACAGGTCCAACACTGAAGCTTTCTTT.

The chain is built from TRBV7-3 and TRBJ2-5; the D gene is possibly TRBD2 (7 bases). V lost 1 base, J lost 7 bases, and 16 bases lay in between. The CDR3 length is 15 residues. The germline V gene encodes CDR1 SGHTA and CDR2 FQGTGA. CDR3 coding DNA: TGTGCCAGCAGCTTAATGAGGAAGGGGGGGGTGACCCAGTACTTC. Residues: CASSLMRKGGVTQYF. Complete variable domain (other parts from reference TRBV7-3 and TRBJ2-5): GAGVSQTPSNKVTEKGKYVELRCDPISGHTALYWYRQSLGQGPEFLIYFQGTGAADDSGLPNDRFFAVRPEGSVSTLKIQRTERGDSAVYLCASSLMRKGGVTQYFGPGTRLLVL.

This chain uses TRBV7-2 with TRBJ2-3; possible D gene TRBD2, 5 bases. The CDR3 length is 18 residues. Germline values: CDR1 SGHTA, CDR2 FQGNSA. V dropped 1 base and J dropped 2 bases, with 19 bases sitting between them. The DNA of the CDR3 is TGTGCCAGCAGCTTAGGGGGTTTTGGTAGCGAATCCACAGATACGCAGTATTTT. Translating it yields CASSLGGFGSESTDTQYF.

V gene TRBV18 combines with J gene TRBJ1-2; no definite D call. Germline V gene data show CDR1 as KGHSH and CDR2 as LQKENI. V was clipped by 3 bases and J by 4 bases, with 12 bases between them. The CDR3 is made up of 14 amino acids. The CDR3 DNA reads as TGTGCCAGCTCACCCCCTACTCGAGCCTATGGCTACACCTTC. This sequence encodes CASSPPTRAYGYTF.

The chain recombines TRBV6-1 with TRBJ2-2; tentative D call: TRBD2 (6 bases). CDR3 length: 14 residues. Trimming cost V 0 bases and J 9 bases, with 11 bases left between them. Germline CDR1 and CDR2: MNHNS and SASEGT. CDR3 residues: CASSEASGLRELFF. Here the CDR3 DNA reads TGTGCCAGCAGTGAAGCCAGCGGGCTGCGGGAGCTGTTTTTT.

The chain links TRBV7-9 to TRBJ2-7, with D hard to call. V dropped 4 bases and J dropped 0 bases, with 4 bases sitting between them. Germline values: CDR1 SEHNR, CDR2 FQNEAQ (reference sequence). This CDR3 is 12 amino acids long. Written as DNA, the CDR3 is TGTGCCAGCAGCTCAAACTCCTACGAGCAGTACTTC. Residues: CASSSNSYEQYF.

The rearrangement links TRBV28 to TRBJ2-3; tentative D call: TRBD1 (5 bases). The CDR3 runs to 17 residues. Germline V gives CDR1 MDHEN, CDR2 SYDVKM. V shed 1 base and J shed 6 bases, with 20 bases lying between them. The CDR3 sequence: CASSLFTGGRVGDTQYF. The DNA of the CDR3 is TGTGCCAGCAGTTTATTCACAGGCGGACGTGTCGGGGATACGCAGTATTTT.

The V and J genes are TRBV6-6 and TRBJ1-1; tentative D call: TRBD1 (5 bases). The V gene's germline CDR1 is MNHNY and CDR2 SVGAGI (reference sequence). V lost 1 base and J lost 5, with 11 bases in between. The CDR3 has 14 amino acids. Here the CDR3 DNA reads TGTGCCAGCAGTTACTTAGGGGTGGGAACTGAAGCTTTCTTT. Translating gives CASSYLGVGTEAFF.

In DNA, the CDR3 is TGCGCCAGCAGCCAACTAGGGAGGTCGAACACCGGGGAGCTGTTTTTT. This encodes CASSQLGRSNTGELFF. J is TRBJ2-2 and V is TRBV4-3, with D possibly matching TRBD2 (6 bases). The germline V and J ends were trimmed by 2 bases and 0 bases, with 10 bases remaining between them. Germline V gives CDR1 LGHNA, CDR2 YSLEER. This CDR3 has 16 residues.

The chain carries TRBV15 and TRBJ2-7, with D maybe TRBD2 (6 bases). Germline V gene sequence: CDR1 LNHNV, CDR2 YYDKDF (reference sequence). Trimming left V 1 base short and J 2 bases short, with 18 bases between. The CDR3 is 17 residues long. The CDR3 sequence is CATSRVVRSGAAYEQYF. The DNA for the CDR3 is TGTGCCACCAGCAGAGTTGTGAGGTCGGGAGCCGCCTACGAGCAGTACTTC.

V usage is TRBV9 and J usage is TRBJ1-3; no reliable D call. The CDR3 extends over 14 amino acids. CDR1 and CDR2 (germline): SGDLS, YYNGEE. V lost 0 bases and J 0 bases, leaving 4 bases between the germline ends. CDR3 bases: TGTGCCAGCAGCGTAGCGGTCTCTGGAAACACCATATATTTT. Translating gives CASSVAVSGNTIYF.